What follows are 23 T cell receptor beta chains derived from one specimen sequenced in a study of T cells after posttransplantation cyclophosphamide. Busulfan-fludarabine conditioning, marrow transplant, and cyclophosphamide on days +3 and +4 were administered. Clones were sequenced by immunoSEQ multiplex PCR, and TCRdb holds only the in-frame ones, with some missing. Singletons are absent from the sample, which has roughly 3,300 clones. The material sequenced was PBMCs, taken after allogeneic stem cell transplant with posttransplant cyclophosphamide. These receptors all come from a female patient between 55 and 75 years old who received an allogeneic stem cell transplant from a related donor and was CMV-positive. Some T cells may be supplied by the graft donor.

This clone was detected ten times or more. The chain uses TRBV5-4 and TRBJ2-7; 10 nucleotides match TRBD1. This CDR3 has 14 residues. Losses at the gene ends were 4 bases for V and 5 bases for J; bases not matched to a gene: 6. The germline V gene has CDR1 SGHNT and CDR2 YYREEE (reference sequence). CDR3 region: CASSRDRGGHEQYF. Written as DNA, the CDR3 is TGTGCCAGCAGCAGGGACAGGGGTGGCCACGAGCAGTACTTC.

In its sample, this clone was seen many times. The chain employs TRBV24-1 and TRBJ2-5, with 7 bases that match TRBD1. The germline CDR1 and CDR2 sequences are KGHDR and SFDVKD. The junction had 7 bases not matched to a gene; V was cut back by 5 bases and J by 2 bases. The CDR3 sequence is 15 residues long. CDR3 nucleotide sequence: TGTGCCACCAGTGCCCGGGGACAGAGACAAGAGACCCAGTACTTC. It is translated as CATSARGQRQETQYF.

This clone occurred many times. The chain is built from TRBV2 and TRBJ1-2; D not resolved. Per germline, CDR1 SNHLY and CDR2 FYNNEI. Between the trimmed V and J ends, which lost 6 bases and 0 bases, there was a span of 5 bases. The CDR3 length is 12 residues. The CDR3 coding sequence is TGTGCCAGCAGCAGGACTAACTATGGCTACACCTTC. Its protein is CASSRTNYGYTF.

This clone was detected ten times or more. This chain links TRBV9 with TRBJ2-3, with D maybe TRBD2 (7 bases). CDR1 is SGDLS and CDR2 is YYNGEE in the germline V gene. The CDR3 has 15 residues. Trimming shortened V by 0 bases and J by 8 bases, and 16 bases separated the two germline ends. As DNA, the CDR3 is TGTGCCAGCAGCGTAGATGGTCGGGGGGCGGGTACGCAGTATTTT. This gives the protein CASSVDGRGAGTQYF.

This clone was counted many times. The rearrangement links TRBV10-2 to TRBJ1-2; D not resolved. CDR3 size: 13 residues. CDR1 WSHSY and CDR2 SAAADI come from the germline V gene. The ends were cut back, 5 bases at V and 0 bases at J, with 7 bases in the middle. The CDR3 coding sequence is TGCGCCAGCAGTAACAGCCCTAACTATGGCTACACCTTC. It codes for CASSNSPNYGYTF.

This clone has at least ten counts. V usage is TRBV19 and J usage is TRBJ2-7; 8 nucleotides align to TRBD2. CDR3 length equals 15 residues. In germline, CDR1 is LNHDA, CDR2 SQIVND (reference sequence). V shed 0 bases and J 3 bases; nucleotides not matched to a gene: 4. This CDR3 reads CASSIEAGGLYEQYF. DNA of the CDR3: TGTGCCAGTAGTATAGAGGCGGGGGGCCTCTACGAGCAGTACTTC.

By share, this clone counts as medium-sized. The chain combines TRBV7-2 with TRBJ1-3; tentative D call: TRBD1 (6 bases). The CDR3 consists of 13 residues. V dropped 5 bases and J dropped 6 bases, with 11 bases sitting between them. Germline assignment: CDR1 SGHTA and CDR2 FQGNSA. CDR3 loop: CASSPRTENTIYF. In DNA form, the CDR3 reads TGTGCCAGCAGCCCTAGGACAGAAAACACCATATATTTT.

The table lists this clone with many counts. The chain links TRBV4-2 to TRBJ2-2, with D possibly being TRBD2 (5 bases). The length of the CDR3 is 16 residues. The V end lost 1 base, the J end lost 4 bases, and 13 bases lay between the germline ends. The germline V gene has CDR1 LGHNA and CDR2 YNFKEQ. For the CDR3, the DNA is TGTGCCAGCAGCCAAGTGGGAACGGGGTTCACCGGGGAGCTGTTTTTT. This sequence encodes CASSQVGTGFTGELFF.

There are many counts of this clone. The V and J genes are TRBV28 and TRBJ1-4; possible D gene TRBD1, 5 bases. From germline, CDR1 is MDHEN and CDR2 SYDVKM. The CDR3 has 12 residues. Trimming pared 5 bases from V and 10 bases from J, leaving 11 bases between. The DNA for the CDR3 is TGTGCCAGCAGTACCATGGGGGGAAAACTGTTTTTT. It specifies CASSTMGGKLFF.

This clone was picked up many times. This chain links TRBV6-5 with TRBJ2-6; D is possibly TRBD2 (5 bases). V was shortened by 4 bases and J by 0 bases, with 7 bases between the two germline ends. The germline V gene encodes CDR1 MNHEY and CDR2 SVGAGI. CDR3 length equals 15 residues. CDR3 nucleotide sequence: TGTGCCAGCAGTTTCGCGGGCTCTGGGGCCAACGTCCTGACTTTC. As protein: CASSFAGSGANVLTF.

At least ten counts were recorded for this clone. This chain joins TRBV24-1 and TRBJ2-3; 9 bases map to TRBD2. Looked up from germline, CDR1 is KGHDR and CDR2 is SFDVKD. This CDR3 contains 16 residues. Trimming took 2 bases from V and 2 from J; bases not matched to a gene: 4. CDR3 protein: CATSDWSGRHTDTQYF. The CDR3 coding sequence is TGTGCCACCAGTGATTGGAGCGGGAGGCACACAGATACGCAGTATTTT.

This clone was picked up many times. The V gene is TRBV12-3 or TRBV12-4, the J gene TRBJ1-4, with D possibly matching TRBD1 (6 bases). This CDR3 spans 13 amino acids. The ends were cut back, 4 bases at V and 7 bases at J, with 10 bases in the middle. In DNA form, the CDR3 reads TGTGCCAGCAGTTCAGGGGCTCGTGAAAAACTGTTTTTT. Its protein product is CASSSGAREKLFF.

This clone has ten or more counts. This sequence joins TRBV5-1 and TRBJ2-2; D may be TRBD2 (6 bases). Trimming removed 5 bases from V and 2 bases from J, with 13 bases in between. Germline CDR1 is SGHRS and CDR2 is YFSETQ. The CDR3 totals 15 residues. CDR3 region: CASRKGLPNTGELFF. CDR3 nucleotides: TGCGCCAGCAGAAAGGGACTCCCAAACACCGGGGAGCTGTTTTTT.

The sample holds many counts of this clone. The genes are TRBV18 and TRBJ2-7; unclear D gene. The CDR3 covers 14 residues. Germline V gives CDR1 KGHSH, CDR2 LQKENI. V was cut by 6 bases and J by 0 bases, with 12 bases left in between. In nucleotides, the CDR3 is TGTGCCAGCTCTGCACAGACCCTCTCCTACGAGCAGTACTTC. It translates to CASSAQTLSYEQYF.

This clone was seen repeatedly, ten times or more. The chain employs TRBV5-4 and TRBJ1-6; TRBD1 agrees at 9 bases. This CDR3 contains 16 residues. The J segment lost 2 bases and the V segment lost 4 bases, leaving 4 bases of the junction unmatched. Germline V gives CDR1 SGHNT, CDR2 YYREEE (reference sequence). Here the CDR3 DNA reads TGTGCCAGCAGCGATGACAGGGGGGCCTATAATTCACCCCTCCACTTT. Its protein product is CASSDDRGAYNSPLHF.

This clone showed up many times. The rearrangement joins TRBV7-3 to TRBJ2-1; TRBD1 agrees at 9 bases. Germline lookup yields CDR1 SGHTA and CDR2 FQGTGA. J gave up 5 bases and V 5 bases, and 7 bases lay outside the gene matches. There are 15 residues in the CDR3. This CDR3 is CASSAQGAINNEQFF. CDR3 coding DNA: TGTGCCAGCAGCGCACAGGGGGCGATAAACAATGAGCAGTTCTTC.

This clone was counted ten times or more. V usage is TRBV18 and J usage is TRBJ2-2; D uncertain. Germline-derived CDR1 and CDR2 are KGHSH and LQKENI. The CDR3 runs 13 residues. Trimming removed 7 bases from V and 6 bases from J, with 12 bases in between. The CDR3 DNA sequence: TGTGCCAGCTTGGCGACGGCGGCCGGGGAGCTGTTTTTT. Translation: CASLATAAGELFF.

Ten or more counts support this clone. The chain employs TRBV9 and TRBJ2-6; the match to TRBD1 covers 7 bases. Germline values: CDR1 SGDLS, CDR2 YYNGEE. The V segment lost 2 bases and the J segment 4 bases; nucleotides outside the gene matches: 0. The length of the CDR3 is 14 residues. CDR3 loop: CASSVDRGANVLTF. The CDR3 region has the DNA TGTGCCAGCAGCGTGGACAGGGGGGCCAACGTCCTGACTTTC.

This clone was recorded many times. V usage is TRBV5-5 and J usage is TRBJ1-5, with D perhaps matching TRBD1 (5 bases). The V end was cut by 2 bases, the J end by 4 bases, with 7 bases between. CDR1 and CDR2 (germline): SGHKS, YYEKEE (reference sequence). This CDR3 region has 13 residues. The CDR3 nucleotides are TGTGCCAGCAGCTTCTACAGGAATCAGCCCCAGCATTTT. This sequence encodes CASSFYRNQPQHF.

This clone showed up many times. This chain uses TRBV14 with TRBJ1-1; no definite D call. With 0 bases removed from V and 7 bases from J, the gap between germline ends came to 9 bases. The V gene's germline CDR1 is SGHDN and CDR2 FVKESK. The CDR3 runs 13 residues. Here the CDR3 DNA reads TGTGCCAGCAGCCAAGATCTAGGCAGTGAAGCTTTCTTT. Translation gives CASSQDLGSEAFF.

CDR3 DNA sequence: TGCGCCAGCAGCTGCGGGGGGGCCAGCACAGATACGCAGTATTTT. It is translated as CASSCGGASTDTQYF. The gene calls are TRBV5-1 and TRBJ2-3, with TRBD2 matching 9 bases. CDR3 length: 15 residues. In germline, CDR1 is SGHRS, CDR2 YFSETQ. The V and J ends lost 3 bases and 0 bases, in that order; junction bases with no gene match: 2. The variable domain in full, completed from reference TRBV5-1 and TRBJ2-3, reads KAGVTQTPRYLIKTRGQQVTLSCSPISGHRSVSWYQQTPGQGLQFLFEYFSETQRNKGNFPGRFSGRQFSNSRSEMNVSTLELGDSALYLCASSCGGASTDTQYFGPGTRLTVL.

This clone was seen many times. CDR3 protein: CASSYGLGSGEQYF. CDR3 DNA: TGTGCCAGCAGTTACGGATTAGGGTCTGGAGAGCAGTACTTC. The chain recombines TRBV6-2 or TRBV6-3 with TRBJ2-7; D is unclear. Germline assignment: CDR1 MNHEY and CDR2 SVGEGT. The CDR3 runs to 14 residues. Trimming shortened V by 2 bases and J by 7 bases, and 15 bases separated the two germline ends.

The table lists this clone with many counts. V gene TRBV7-2 combines with J gene TRBJ2-7; D uncertain. Germline CDR1 and CDR2: SGHTA and FQGNSA. The CDR3 is made up of 17 amino acids. Trimming pared 1 base from V and 0 bases from J, leaving 16 bases between. CDR3: CASSLGWFLVSSYEQYF. The CDR3 nucleotides are TGTGCCAGCAGCTTAGGGTGGTTCCTAGTGAGCTCCTACGAGCAGTACTTC.